The rows below give T cell receptor beta chains drawn from one sample of a study of human T cells and chemical hapten exposure. In TCRdb, the RACE reads were re-called with MiXCR into one record per CDR3 protein. This table holds 350,000 to 400,000 distinct CDR3 sequences, more than 5% found once. The source material was whole blood, sampled in connection with sensitization to the hapten diphenylcyclopropenone (DPC). These receptors originate from a woman aged 18 to 35 with alopecia areata. Some clones in this sample may be carry-over from other donors' samples. Both conserved end residues are part of each CDR3. The order of the fields is D gene, V gene, J gene, clone size, CDR3 protein, CDR3 DNA. D genes are given only for firm matches. Only part of the rows carry a size: once, few, many, or a class if the clone is expanded.

NA	TRBV25-1	TRBJ1-2	many	CASQGREGYGYTF	TGTGCCTCCCAGGGGCGGGAAGGCTATGGCTACACCTTC
TRBD2	TRBV4-2	TRBJ2-3	NA	CASSPRTSGTSTDTQYF	TGTGCCAGCAGCCCGAGGACTAGCGGGACCAGCACAGATACGCAGTATTTT
NA	TRBV14	TRBJ2-3	NA	CASSQEVGDTQYF	TGTGCCAGCAGCCAAGAAGTGGGAGATACGCAGTATTTT
NA	TRBV29-1	TRBJ1-2	NA	CSVADIPGYTF	TGCAGCGTTGCTGACATTCCTGGCTACACCTTC
NA	TRBV6-5	TRBJ1-5	few	CASSPNAERNQPQHF	TGTGCCAGCAGCCCTAACGCGGAACGCAATCAGCCCCAGCATTTT
NA	TRBV20-1	TRBJ2-1	few	CSAPEGGLNEQFF	TGCAGTGCACCTGAGGGGGGGTTAAATGAGCAGTTCTTC
TRBD1	TRBV7-2	TRBJ1-1	many	CASRVNRGDTEAFF	TGTGCCAGCAGGGTAAACAGGGGAGACACTGAAGCTTTCTTT
NA	TRBV6-5	TRBJ2-1	NA	CASSYSTVTFGYNEQFF	TGTGCCAGCAGTTACTCCACCGTTACGTTTGGTTACAATGAGCAGTTCTTC
NA	TRBV29-1	TRBJ2-7	many	CSVSGNYEQYF	TGCAGCGTTTCAGGGAACTACGAGCAGTACTTC
NA	TRBV10-2	TRBJ2-3	NA	CASSESGRSTDTQYF	TGCGCCAGCAGTGAGTCGGGCAGAAGCACAGATACGCAGTATTTT
TRBD2	TRBV11-3	TRBJ2-1	few	CASSKASGEYNEQFF	TGTGCCAGCAGTAAGGCTAGCGGGGAGTACAATGAGCAGTTCTTC
NA	TRBV2	TRBJ1-5	few	CASSERIGYQPQHF	TGTGCCAGCAGTGAAAGAATTGGCTATCAGCCCCAGCATTTT
NA	TRBV12-3/TRBV12-4	TRBJ2-7	few	CASRGNLNYEQYF	TGTGCCAGCAGAGGGAACCTAAACTACGAGCAGTACTTC
TRBD2	TRBV6-5	TRBJ2-3	few	CASSYSRGLAGGPRTDTQYF	TGTGCCAGCAGTTACTCCCGGGGACTAGCGGGGGGGCCCCGCACAGATACGCAGTATTTT
TRBD1	TRBV12-3/TRBV12-4	TRBJ1-1	many	CASRPTGTGAGAFF	TGTGCCAGCAGACCAACCGGGACAGGGGCCGGGGCTTTCTTT
NA	TRBV12-3/TRBV12-4	TRBJ2-3	NA	CASSPDTLSTDTQYF	TGTGCCAGCAGCCCGGACACCTTAAGCACAGATACGCAGTATTTT
NA	TRBV7-2	TRBJ2-1	few	CASRAATNEQFF	TGTGCCAGCAGGGCTGCAACTAATGAGCAGTTCTTC
NA	TRBV27	TRBJ1-4	many	CASSLGQGFNEKLFF	TGTGCCAGCAGTTTAGGGCAGGGCTTTAATGAAAAACTGTTTTTT
NA	TRBV6-1	TRBJ1-1	many	CASSDGYWTEAFF	TGTGCCAGCAGTGATGGCTATTGGACTGAAGCTTTCTTT
NA	TRBV12-3/TRBV12-4	TRBJ1-5	many	CASSLTERGQPQHF	TGTGCCAGCAGCCTCACGGAAAGAGGTCAGCCCCAGCATTTT
TRBD1	TRBV10-3	TRBJ1-2	many	CAISKATGTQINYGYTF	TGTGCCATCAGCAAAGCGACAGGGACCCAAATTAACTATGGCTACACCTTC
NA	TRBV7-2	TRBJ2-7	many	CASSFHPDRIYEQYF	TGTGCCAGCAGCTTTCATCCGGACAGAATATACGAGCAGTACTTC
TRBD2	TRBV3-1	TRBJ2-3	NA	CASSQAGGQNTQYF	TGTGCCAGCAGCCAAGCGGGGGGGCAAAATACGCAGTATTTT
NA	TRBV15	TRBJ1-5	NA	CATGWGDNQPQHF	TGTGCCACTGGGTGGGGGGACAATCAGCCCCAGCATTTT
NA	TRBV28	TRBJ2-3	many	CAGGTSGTQYF	TGTGCCGGGGGGACTTCTGGTACGCAGTATTTT
NA	TRBV6-2/TRBV6-3	TRBJ1-5	few	CASTRGLKGERNQPQHF	TGTGCCAGCACCCGAGGGCTTAAGGGGGAACGCAATCAGCCCCAGCATTTT
TRBD2	TRBV5-1	TRBJ2-6	many	CASSLLAGAGANVLTF	TGCGCCAGCAGCTTGCTCGCGGGGGCTGGGGCCAACGTCCTGACTTTC
TRBD1	TRBV7-2	TRBJ2-5	many	CASSPQGYQETQYF	TGTGCCAGCAGCCCACAGGGGTACCAAGAGACCCAGTACTTC
NA	TRBV7-9	TRBJ1-6	many	CASSTRQDSPLHF	TGTGCCAGCAGCACCCGACAGGATTCACCCCTCCACTTT
NA	TRBV6-2/TRBV6-3	TRBJ1-4	many	CASSYRNEVTGEKLFF	TGTGCCAGCAGTTATCGGAATGAGGTAACGGGTGAAAAACTGTTTTTT
NA	TRBV27	TRBJ1-1	many	CASSQYRDLNTEAFF	TGTGCCAGCAGTCAATACAGGGACCTGAACACTGAAGCTTTCTTT
TRBD1	TRBV6-5	TRBJ1-1	many	CASSFPDRGQAFF	TGTGCCAGCAGTTTTCCGGACAGGGGGCAAGCTTTCTTT
TRBD2	TRBV29-1	TRBJ2-3	many	CSVDGGGGTDTQYF	TGCAGCGTTGACGGGGGGGGAGGGACAGATACGCAGTATTTT